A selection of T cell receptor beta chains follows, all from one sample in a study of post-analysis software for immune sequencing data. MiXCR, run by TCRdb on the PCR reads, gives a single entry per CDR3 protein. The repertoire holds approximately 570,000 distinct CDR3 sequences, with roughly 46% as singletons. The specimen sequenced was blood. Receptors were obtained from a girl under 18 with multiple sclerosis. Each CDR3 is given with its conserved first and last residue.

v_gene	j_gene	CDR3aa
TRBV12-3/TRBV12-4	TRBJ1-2	CASSLNLPYGYTF
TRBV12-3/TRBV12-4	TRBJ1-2	CASVDRGGGYTF
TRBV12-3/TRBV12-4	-	CASSPQGPEQYF
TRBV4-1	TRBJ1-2	CASSQPDPVAHTF
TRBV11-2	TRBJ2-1	CASSSHEGIEQFF
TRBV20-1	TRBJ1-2	CSAKRGPDGYTF
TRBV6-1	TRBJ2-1	CASSPWGGASGFF
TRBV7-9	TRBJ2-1	CASSLARDRVLRNEQFF
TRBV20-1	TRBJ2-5	CSAREPSVNQETQYF
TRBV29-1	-	CSVVVTQRYNEQYF
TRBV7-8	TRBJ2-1	CASSSLAGVPPYNEQFF
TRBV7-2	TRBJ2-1	CASSRGGWAYNEQFF
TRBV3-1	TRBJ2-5	CASSQGHREETQYF
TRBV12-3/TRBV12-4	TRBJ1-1	CASSQRVSTEAFF
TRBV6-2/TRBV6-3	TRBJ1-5	CASSYSKRGNQPQHF
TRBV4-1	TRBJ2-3	CASSQDLAAFTDTQYF
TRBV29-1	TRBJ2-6	CSVSGPVANVLTF
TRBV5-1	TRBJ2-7	CASSLGRPSSYEQYF
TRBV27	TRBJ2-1	CASSIASGGEDEQFF
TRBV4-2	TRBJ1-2	CASSQGEMLYGYTF
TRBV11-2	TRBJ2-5	CASSSTVQETQYF
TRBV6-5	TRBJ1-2	CAGSRRALANYGYTF